A single sample is the source of the 5 T cell receptor beta chains below, sequenced in a study of PD-L1 blockade in urothelial cancer. The protocol was immunoSEQ multiplex PCR, while the TCRdb copy is restricted to in-frame clones and leaves out a portion. Of about 39,000 clones listed, roughly 90% are singletons. Sequencing was performed on PBMCs, taken around atezolizumab (anti-PD-L1) treatment. The receptors were gathered from a man aged 60 to 75 with urothelial cancer.

With respect to this clone: One end of the junction varies from germline; a read error may be responsible. V and J are TRBV7-7 and TRBJ2-2; perhaps TRBD2 as D (6 bases). The germline gives CDR1 SSHAT, CDR2 FNYEAQ (reference sequence). The CDR3 runs 14 residues. The CDR3 nucleotides are TGTGCTAGCAGCCAGGACTACACGTCCGGGGAGCTGTTTTTT. This sequence encodes CASSQDYTSGELFF.

The rearrangement links TRBV12-5 to TRBJ2-3, with unresolved D. CDR3 length: 13 amino acids. The germline gives CDR1 LGHNT, CDR2 FRNRAP. Trimming left V 4 bases short and J 0 bases short, with 5 bases between. The CDR3 spells CASGSGSTDTQYF. CDR3 nucleotide sequence: TGTGCTAGTGGTTCGGGTAGCACAGATACGCAGTATTTT.

This chain connects TRBV6-5 to TRBJ2-1; 8 bases align to TRBD2. Trimming removed 2 bases from V and 6 bases from J; junction bases left unmatched: 3. Germline V lookup: CDR1 MNHEY, CDR2 SVGAGI. There are 14 residues in the CDR3. DNA of the CDR3: TGTGCCAGCAGTTACGGCGGGGGGTTCAATGAGCAGTTCTTC. Its translation is CASSYGGGFNEQFF.

This chain joins TRBV10-3 and TRBJ1-4; 8 bases fit TRBD1. The V gene's germline CDR1 is ENHRY and CDR2 SYGVKD. V gave up 4 bases and J gave up 8 bases; unmatched junction bases: 9. The CDR3 is made up of 15 amino acids. CDR3 protein: CAISAGQGGYEKLFF. CDR3 bases: TGTGCCATCAGTGCCGGACAGGGAGGGTACGAAAAACTGTTTTTT.

This chain connects TRBV9 to TRBJ2-5; TRBD1 matches at 11 bases. The CDR3 extends over 14 amino acids. Trimming at V came to 4 bases and at J to 5 bases, leaving 4 bases not matched to a gene. Germline V lookup: CDR1 SGDLS, CDR2 YYNGEE. The CDR3 reads CASSTGTGGETQYF. The CDR3 DNA sequence: TGTGCCAGCAGCACCGGGACAGGGGGGGAGACCCAGTACTTC.